Only one count was recorded for the clone carrying this TCR beta chain. The target antigen is unknown. The data belong to a study of shared clonotypes between healthy human individuals. The CDR3 extends over 16 amino acids. V lost 5 bases, J lost 3 bases, and 9 bases stayed unmatched. CDR1 SEHNR and CDR2 FQNEAQ come from the germline V gene (reference sequence). DNA at around 210 ng, about 30,000 T cell genomes, went into sorted-subset replicate PCRs. Only in-frame clones appear in the TCRdb table, and some are missing; sequencing was by immunoSEQ multiplex PCR. The sample includes a few million clones, about 92% seen only once; the top ten take around 0.14%. Study-level results: Among non-shared clonotypes, generation probabilities were lower than among those shared by all four donors.

This TCR came from a man aged 18-30 years in good health. This rearrangement joins TRBV7-9 to TRBJ2-7; TRBD2 matches 11 bases. The material sequenced was naive CD4+ T cells sorted from blood. As for subset: CD45RA+ positively selected. CDR3 sequence reads: CASSVIGTSGIYEQYF. CDR3 sequence (DNA): TGTGCCAGCAGCGTAATTGGGACTAGCGGAATCTACGAGCAGTACTTC.